What follows describes a single TCR beta chain. Its antigen is unknown. Both 60 Vbeta primers and 13 Jbeta primers went into the PCR. Sequencing used immunoSEQ multiplex PCR; TCRdb keeps in-frame clones, though not all of them. The sample's table shows fewer than 150,000 clones. These data originate in a study of cytomegalovirus exposure and HLA in healthy donors. Notes on the study in general: A link between a missense DCLRE1C variant and TCR beta V- and J-gene trimming emerged from a later analysis.

With 8 bases removed from V and 4 bases from J, the gap between germline ends came to 15 bases. Looked up from germline, CDR1 is MNHNS and CDR2 is SASEGT. The CDR3 has 14 residues. The chain is built from TRBV6-1 and TRBJ2-1; D not certain. The sequencing sample was made of PBMCs. The TCR originated in a man aged 40-49 years in good health and CMV-seronegative. As DNA, the CDR3 is TGTGCCAGCCGGATGGGCAGGTTATACAATGAGCAGTTCTTC. It codes for CASRMGRLYNEQFF.